Reported below is one T cell receptor beta chain. Antigen specificity is unknown. CDR1 and CDR2 (germline): PRHDT, FYEKMQ (reference sequence). The length of the CDR3 is 15 residues. V lost 7 bases to trimming and J lost 8 bases, with 21 bases between them. Treatment of the sample: oral pan-JAK inhibitor, 5-10 mg twice daily. Alopecia areata patients had lesional scalp punch biopsies and peripheral blood taken from them. Sequencing templates came from extracted RNA that was reverse transcribed into cDNA. Sequencing used immunoSEQ multiplex PCR; TCRdb keeps in-frame clones, though not all of them. This sample has about 76,000 clones, with around 66% found just once. The sample comes from a study of CD8+ T cells in alopecia areata. General study findings and limits: Tofacitinib significantly brought down scalp clonality and expanded CD8+ clones among top 100. With tofacitinib ongoing, many expanded lesional clones persisted in both scalp and blood.

The TCR comes from a human donor with alopecia areata. The chain carries TRBV13 and TRBJ2-1; possibly TRBD2 for D (7 bases). The sample was CD8+ T cells sorted from blood, taken at week 24, from a patient treated with tofacitinib. The CDR3 nucleotides read TGTGCCAGCAAACGGGGGGCCACCCCTCACGATGAGCAGTTCTTC. As protein: CASKRGATPHDEQFF.